Listed below are T cell receptor beta chains from one sample, sequenced in a study of T cells after yellow fever vaccination. TCRdb itself ran the 5' RACE reads through MiXCR, one entry per CDR3 protein. Of 550,000 or so distinct CDR3 sequences in the sample, roughly a fifth were seen once. Here the sequenced sample was PBMCs, taken 15 days after the yellow fever booster vaccination. The receptor set was obtained from a man aged 25 to 40 who received the YFV17D yellow fever vaccine. The CDR3 runs from the conserved cysteine through the conserved F or W.

V gene | CDR3 protein
TRBV4-3 | CASSPGPQNTEAFF
TRBV15 | CATSRDAGGWTQYF
TRBV4-3 | CASSQLLAGVTVEPQYF
TRBV7-6 | CASTPGPASGNTIYF
TRBV19 | CASKPSFAPNTGELFF
TRBV5-1 | CASSSERGRAPNEQFF
TRBV14 | CASSRDTGVFFEQYF
TRBV10-3 | CAIRAGTADNEQFF
TRBV20-1 | CSARPLRSTDTQYF
TRBV7-2 | CASSGSRTSDEQFF
TRBV11-1 | CAIPVDGTDRRVFRDTEAFF
TRBV6-8 | CASSPIRGRIVRTINEQFF
TRBV18 | CASSSGHSSTDTQYF
TRBV7-2 | CASSFVPRGELFF
TRBV5-1 | CASSLTAPGSRNEQFF
TRBV7-2 | CASSGQGAYYGYTF